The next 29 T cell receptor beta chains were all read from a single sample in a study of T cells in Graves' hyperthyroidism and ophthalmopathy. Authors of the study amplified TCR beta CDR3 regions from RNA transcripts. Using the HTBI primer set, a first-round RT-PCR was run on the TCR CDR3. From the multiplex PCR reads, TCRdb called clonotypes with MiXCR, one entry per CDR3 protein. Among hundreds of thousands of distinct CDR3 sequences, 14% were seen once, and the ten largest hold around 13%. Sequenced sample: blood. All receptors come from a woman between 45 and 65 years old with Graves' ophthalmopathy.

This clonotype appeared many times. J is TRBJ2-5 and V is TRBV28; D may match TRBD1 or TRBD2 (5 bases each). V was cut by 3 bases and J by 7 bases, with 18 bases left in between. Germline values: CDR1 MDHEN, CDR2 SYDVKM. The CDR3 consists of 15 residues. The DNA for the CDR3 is TGTGCCAGCAGTTTTGGGGGACCTACGTGGGGGACCCAGTACTTC. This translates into CASSFGGPTWGTQYF. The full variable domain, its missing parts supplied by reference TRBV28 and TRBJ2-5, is DVKVTQSSRYLVKRTGEKVFLECVQDMDHENMFWYRQDPGLGLRLIYFSYDVKMKEKGDIPEGYSVSREKKERFSLILESASTNQTSMYLCASSFGGPTWGTQYFGPGTRLLVL.

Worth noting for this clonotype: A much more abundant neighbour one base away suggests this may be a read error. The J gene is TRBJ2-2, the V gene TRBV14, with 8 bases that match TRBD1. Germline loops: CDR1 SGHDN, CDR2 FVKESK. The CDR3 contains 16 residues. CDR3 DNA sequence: TGTACCAGCAGCCCACTCGGACAGGGGAACACCGGGGAGCTGTTTTTT. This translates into CTSSPLGQGNTGELFF.

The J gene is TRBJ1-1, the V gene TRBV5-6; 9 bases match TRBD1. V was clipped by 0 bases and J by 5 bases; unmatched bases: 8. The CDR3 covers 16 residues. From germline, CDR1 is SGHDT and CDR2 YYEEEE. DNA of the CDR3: TGTGCCAGCAGCTTGGCTAACAGGGGGCGGGGAACTGAAGCTTTCTTT. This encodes CASSLANRGRGTEAFF.

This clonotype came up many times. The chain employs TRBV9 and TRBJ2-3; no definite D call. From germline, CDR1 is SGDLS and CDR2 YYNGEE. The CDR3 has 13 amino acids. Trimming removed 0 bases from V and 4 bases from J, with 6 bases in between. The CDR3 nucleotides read TGTGCCAGCAGCGTAGATCGGGCAGATACGCAGTATTTT. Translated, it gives CASSVDRADTQYF.

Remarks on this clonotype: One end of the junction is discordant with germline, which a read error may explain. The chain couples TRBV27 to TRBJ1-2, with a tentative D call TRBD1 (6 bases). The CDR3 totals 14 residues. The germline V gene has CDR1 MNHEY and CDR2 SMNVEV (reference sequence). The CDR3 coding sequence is TGTGCCACCAGTAGGGGGGGAAACAACTATGGCTACACCTTC. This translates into CATSRGGNNYGYTF.

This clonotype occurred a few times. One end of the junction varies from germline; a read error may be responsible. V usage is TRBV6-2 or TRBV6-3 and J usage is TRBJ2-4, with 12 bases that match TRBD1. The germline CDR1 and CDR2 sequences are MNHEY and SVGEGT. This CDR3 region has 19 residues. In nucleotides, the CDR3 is TGTGCCAGCAGTTCCGGGACAGGGGGCAGCGGGAGACTCAAAAACGTTCAGTACTTC. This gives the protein CASSSGTGGSGRLKNVQYF.

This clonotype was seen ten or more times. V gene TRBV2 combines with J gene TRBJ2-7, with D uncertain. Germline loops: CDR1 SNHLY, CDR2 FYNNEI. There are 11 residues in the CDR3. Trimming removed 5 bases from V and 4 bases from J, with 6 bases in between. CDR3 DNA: TGTGCCAGCAGTCCCCAATACGAGCAGTACTTC. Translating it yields CASSPQYEQYF.

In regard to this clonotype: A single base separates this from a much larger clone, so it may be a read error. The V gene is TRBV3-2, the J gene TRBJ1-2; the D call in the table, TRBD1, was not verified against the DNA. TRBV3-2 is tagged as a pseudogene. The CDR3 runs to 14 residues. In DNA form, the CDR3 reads TGTGTCAGCAAAAATCTTCGGGGGATCTATGGCTACACCTTC. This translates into CVSKNLRGIYGYTF.

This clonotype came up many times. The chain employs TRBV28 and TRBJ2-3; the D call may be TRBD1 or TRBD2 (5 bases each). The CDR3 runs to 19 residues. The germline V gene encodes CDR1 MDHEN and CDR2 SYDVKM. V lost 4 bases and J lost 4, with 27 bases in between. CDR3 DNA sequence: TGTGCCAGCAGTTCACAACTTCCGGGGCCAACTTGGGGCCCAGATACGCAGTATTTT. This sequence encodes CASSSQLPGPTWGPDTQYF.

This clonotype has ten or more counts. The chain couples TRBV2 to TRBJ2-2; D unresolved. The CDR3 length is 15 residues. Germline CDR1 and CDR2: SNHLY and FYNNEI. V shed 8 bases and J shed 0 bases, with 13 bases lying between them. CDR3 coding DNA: TGTGCCAGCGAAGGCCATAGTACGAACACCGGGGAGCTGTTTTTT. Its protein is CASEGHSTNTGELFF.

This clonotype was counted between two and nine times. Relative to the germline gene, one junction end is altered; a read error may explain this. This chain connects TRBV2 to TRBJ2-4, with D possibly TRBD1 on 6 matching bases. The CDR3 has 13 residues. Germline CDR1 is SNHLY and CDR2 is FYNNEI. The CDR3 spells CASSVEGGTRSDF. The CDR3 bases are TGTGCCAGCAGTGTGGAAGGGGGAACCCGCTCCGACTTC.

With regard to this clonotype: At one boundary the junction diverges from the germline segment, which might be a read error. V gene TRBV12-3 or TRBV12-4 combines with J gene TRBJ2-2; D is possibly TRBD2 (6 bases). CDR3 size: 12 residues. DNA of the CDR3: TGTGCCAGCAGTTTAGGATGGGGGGAGGTGTTTTTT. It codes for CASSLGWGEVFF.

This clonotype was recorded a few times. The CDR3 DNA sequence: TGTGCCTGGAGTTTAGCGGGAGGGCTAGAGGAGCAGTACTTC. This encodes CAWSLAGGLEEQYF. J is TRBJ2-7 and V is TRBV30, with 11 bases lining up with TRBD2. The CDR3 is 14 residues long. CDR1 GTSNPN and CDR2 SVGIG come from the germline V gene (reference sequence). V trimming: 2 bases; J trimming: 7 bases; junction bases outside the gene matches: 7. The full variable domain, in which reference TRBV30 and TRBJ2-7 provide the parts outside the CDR3, is SQTIHQWPATLVQPVGSPLSLECTVEGTSNPNLYWYRQAAGRGLQLLFYSVGIGQISSEVPQNLSASRPQDRQFILSSKKLLLSDSGFYLCAWSLAGGLEEQYFGPGTRLTVT.

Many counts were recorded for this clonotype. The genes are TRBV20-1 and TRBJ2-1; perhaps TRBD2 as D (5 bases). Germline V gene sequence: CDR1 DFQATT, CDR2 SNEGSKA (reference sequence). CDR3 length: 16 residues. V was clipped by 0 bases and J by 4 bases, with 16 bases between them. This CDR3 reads CSARETRGLGYNEQFF. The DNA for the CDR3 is TGCAGTGCTAGAGAAACTAGAGGGTTAGGATACAATGAGCAGTTCTTC.

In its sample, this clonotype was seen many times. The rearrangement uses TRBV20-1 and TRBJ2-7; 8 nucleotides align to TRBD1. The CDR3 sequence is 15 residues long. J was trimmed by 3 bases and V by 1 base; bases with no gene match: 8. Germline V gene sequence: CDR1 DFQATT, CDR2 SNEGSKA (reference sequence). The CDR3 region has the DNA TGCAGTGCTAGAGGGCGGGACAGGATATTCTACGAGCAGTACTTC. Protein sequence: CSARGRDRIFYEQYF.

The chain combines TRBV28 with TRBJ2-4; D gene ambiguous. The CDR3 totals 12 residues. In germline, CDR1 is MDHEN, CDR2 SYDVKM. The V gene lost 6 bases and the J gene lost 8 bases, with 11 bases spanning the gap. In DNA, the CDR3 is TGTGCCAGCAGCAAGGTATTTCACATTCAGTACTTC. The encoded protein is CASSKVFHIQYF.

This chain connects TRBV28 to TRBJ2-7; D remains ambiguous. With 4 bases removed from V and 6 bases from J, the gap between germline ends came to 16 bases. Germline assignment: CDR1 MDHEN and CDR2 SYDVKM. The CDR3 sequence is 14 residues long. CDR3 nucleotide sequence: TGTGCCAGCAGTTCATACACCCGGATGAGCGAGCAGTACTTC. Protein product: CASSSYTRMSEQYF.

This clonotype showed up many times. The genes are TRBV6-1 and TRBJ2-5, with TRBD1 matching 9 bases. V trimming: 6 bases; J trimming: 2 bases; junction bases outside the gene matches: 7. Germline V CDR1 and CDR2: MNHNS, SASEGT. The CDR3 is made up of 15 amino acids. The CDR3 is CASRRDRVGQETQYF. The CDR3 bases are TGTGCCAGCAGGAGGGACAGGGTTGGGCAAGAGACCCAGTACTTC.

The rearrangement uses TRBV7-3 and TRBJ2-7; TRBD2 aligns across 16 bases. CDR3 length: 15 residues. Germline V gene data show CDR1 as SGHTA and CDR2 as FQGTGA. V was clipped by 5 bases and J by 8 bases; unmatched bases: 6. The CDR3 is CASSLGLAGGYKQYF. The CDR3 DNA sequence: TGTGCCAGCAGCCTGGGACTAGCGGGAGGGTATAAGCAGTACTTC.

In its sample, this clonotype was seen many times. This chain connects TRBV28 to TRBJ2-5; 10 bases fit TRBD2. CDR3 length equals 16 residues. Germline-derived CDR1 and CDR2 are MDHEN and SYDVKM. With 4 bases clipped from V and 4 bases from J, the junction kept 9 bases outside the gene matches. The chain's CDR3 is CASSSVLAGEGETQYF. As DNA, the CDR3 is TGTGCCAGCAGTTCTGTTCTAGCGGGAGAGGGAGAGACCCAGTACTTC.

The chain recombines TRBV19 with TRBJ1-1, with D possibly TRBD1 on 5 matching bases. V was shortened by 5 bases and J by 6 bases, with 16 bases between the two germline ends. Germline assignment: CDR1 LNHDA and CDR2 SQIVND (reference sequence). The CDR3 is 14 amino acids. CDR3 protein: CASSFSGLVPEAFF. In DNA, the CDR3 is TGTGCCAGTAGTTTTTCAGGGTTGGTCCCTGAAGCTTTCTTT.

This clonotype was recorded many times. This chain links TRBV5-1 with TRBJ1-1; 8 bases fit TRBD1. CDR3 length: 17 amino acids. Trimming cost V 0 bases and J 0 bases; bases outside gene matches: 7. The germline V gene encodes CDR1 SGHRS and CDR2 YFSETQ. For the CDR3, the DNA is TGCGCCAGCAGCTTGGCCAGACAGGGGAGGATGAACACTGAAGCTTTCTTT. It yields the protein CASSLARQGRMNTEAFF.

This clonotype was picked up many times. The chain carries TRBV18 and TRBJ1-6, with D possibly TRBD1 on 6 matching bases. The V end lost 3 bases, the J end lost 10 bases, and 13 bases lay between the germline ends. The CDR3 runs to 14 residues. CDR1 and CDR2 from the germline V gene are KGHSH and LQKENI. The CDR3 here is CASSPDRRNSPLHF. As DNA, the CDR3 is TGTGCCAGCTCACCGGACAGAAGGAACTCACCCCTCCACTTT.

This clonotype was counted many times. The CDR3 DNA is TGTGCCAGCAGTGAAATTGATACGCAGTATTTT. It is translated as CASSEIDTQYF. The V and J genes are TRBV2 and TRBJ2-3; D ambiguous. V gave up 2 bases and J gave up 6 bases, with 3 bases separating them. From germline, CDR1 is SNHLY and CDR2 FYNNEI. CDR3 size: 11 residues.

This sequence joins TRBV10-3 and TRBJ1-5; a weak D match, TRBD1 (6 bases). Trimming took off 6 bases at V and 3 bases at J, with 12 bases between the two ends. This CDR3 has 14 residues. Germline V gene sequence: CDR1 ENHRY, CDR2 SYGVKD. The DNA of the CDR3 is TGTGCCATCAGCGAACAGGGTACCAATCAGCCCCAGCATTTT. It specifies CAISEQGTNQPQHF.

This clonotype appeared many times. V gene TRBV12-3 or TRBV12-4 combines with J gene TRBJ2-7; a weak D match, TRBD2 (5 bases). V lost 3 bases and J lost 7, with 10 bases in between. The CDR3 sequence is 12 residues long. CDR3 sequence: CASSFPRGEQYF. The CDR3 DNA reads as TGTGCCAGCAGTTTCCCCCGGGGAGAGCAGTACTTC.

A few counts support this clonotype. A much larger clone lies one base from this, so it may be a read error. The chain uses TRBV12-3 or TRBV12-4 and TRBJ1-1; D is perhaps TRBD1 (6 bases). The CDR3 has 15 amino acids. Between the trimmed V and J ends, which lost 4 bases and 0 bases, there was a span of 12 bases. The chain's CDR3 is CASSYRAAMNTEAFF. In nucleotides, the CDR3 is TGTGCCAGCAGTTACAGGGCCGCAATGAACACTGAAGCTTTCTTT.

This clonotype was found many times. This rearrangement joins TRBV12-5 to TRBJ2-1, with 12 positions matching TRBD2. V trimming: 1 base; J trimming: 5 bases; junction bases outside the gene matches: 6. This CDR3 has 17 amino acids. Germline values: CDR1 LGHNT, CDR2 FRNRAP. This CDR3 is CASGLGLAGARNNEQFF. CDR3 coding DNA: TGTGCTAGTGGTTTGGGACTAGCGGGAGCTCGGAACAATGAGCAGTTCTTC.

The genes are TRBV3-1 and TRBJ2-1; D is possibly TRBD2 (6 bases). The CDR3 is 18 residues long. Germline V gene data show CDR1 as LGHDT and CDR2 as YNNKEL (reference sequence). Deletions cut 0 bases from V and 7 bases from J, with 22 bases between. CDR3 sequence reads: CASSQERRTSLRRNEQFF. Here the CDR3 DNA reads TGTGCCAGCAGCCAAGAGAGACGAACTAGCCTTCGGAGGAATGAGCAGTTCTTC.